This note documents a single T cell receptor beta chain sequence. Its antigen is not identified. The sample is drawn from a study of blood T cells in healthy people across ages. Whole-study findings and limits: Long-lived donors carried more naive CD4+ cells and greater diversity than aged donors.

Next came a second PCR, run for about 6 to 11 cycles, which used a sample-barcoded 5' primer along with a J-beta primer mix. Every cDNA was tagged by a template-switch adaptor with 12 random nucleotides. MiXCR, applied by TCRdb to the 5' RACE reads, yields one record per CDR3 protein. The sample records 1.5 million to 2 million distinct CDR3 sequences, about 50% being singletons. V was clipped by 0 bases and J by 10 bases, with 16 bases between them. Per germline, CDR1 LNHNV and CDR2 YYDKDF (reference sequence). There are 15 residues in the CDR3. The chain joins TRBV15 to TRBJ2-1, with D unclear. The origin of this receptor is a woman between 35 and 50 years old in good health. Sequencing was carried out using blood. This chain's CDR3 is CATSRDPGSGREQFF. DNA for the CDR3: TGTGCCACCAGCAGAGATCCGGGTTCCGGCAGGGAGCAGTTCTTC.